This T cell receptor (beta chain) was obtained from a study of cytomegalovirus exposure and HLA in healthy donors. Study-level results: Indistinguishable V segments, including TRBV6-2 and TRBV6-3, were excluded. A further, later analysis showed that HLA-associated TCR beta chains (compared with equally common others) were more clonally expanded. Most TCRs appeared rarely, but some public TCRs recurred in many donors. Earlier analysis looked at TCR beta V segments, and most were productive about 90% or about 30% of the time.

PCR primers comprised 60 Vbeta and 13 Jbeta primers. TCRdb's copy holds only in-frame clones and misses some; the assay was immunoSEQ multiplex PCR. The sample includes some 150,000 clones, approximately 82% of them seen just once. A word on this clone: The antigen remains unidentified.

Per the germline V gene, CDR1 is LGHNA and CDR2 is YSLEER. V gave up 4 bases and J gave up 4 bases, with 22 bases separating them. The CDR3 sequence is 17 residues long. The TCR sequence derives from a woman in her thirties or forties in good health and CMV-seronegative. This chain connects TRBV4-3 to TRBJ1-2; perhaps TRBD1 as D (5 bases). The specimen sequenced was PBMCs. CDR3 nucleotide sequence: TGCGCCAGCAGCCCCGGGGGGATCTCCGCGATCCCCTATGGCTACACCTTC. It codes for CASSPGGISAIPYGYTF.